This T cell receptor beta chain was recovered during a study of blood T cell repertoires in COVID-19. The overall study: Samples came from the United States, Italy and Spain, spanning acute and convalescent COVID-19. From T cells, B-cell-depleted T cells, or PBMCs came the material, which was cDNA or gDNA.

Authors' analysis steps: How many nucleated cells were present was estimated from reference gene primer amplification. Measured with immunoSEQ multiplex PCR; TCRdb has only the in-frame clones, and not every one. That table supplies the V and J calls and clone size; D and trimming were determined from the DNA. The top ten clones hold around 12% of a sample with fewer than 200,000 clones, approximately 87% of them seen once. It was during active infection that Seattle patients were enrolled and then longitudinally followed. The CDR3 loop spans 15 amino acids. The V gene's germline CDR1 is SEHNR and CDR2 FQNEAQ (reference sequence). V lost 5 bases to trimming and J lost 0 bases; unmatched junction nucleotides: 6.

The sequence derives from a woman in her 70s with COVID-19, enrolled during active disease. The chain links TRBV7-9 to TRBJ2-7; the match to TRBD2 covers 8 bases. Sequenced sample: peripheral blood. The CDR3 here is CASSQGGGRSYEQYF. The CDR3 DNA is TGTGCCAGCAGCCAAGGCGGGGGGCGCTCCTACGAGCAGTACTTC.